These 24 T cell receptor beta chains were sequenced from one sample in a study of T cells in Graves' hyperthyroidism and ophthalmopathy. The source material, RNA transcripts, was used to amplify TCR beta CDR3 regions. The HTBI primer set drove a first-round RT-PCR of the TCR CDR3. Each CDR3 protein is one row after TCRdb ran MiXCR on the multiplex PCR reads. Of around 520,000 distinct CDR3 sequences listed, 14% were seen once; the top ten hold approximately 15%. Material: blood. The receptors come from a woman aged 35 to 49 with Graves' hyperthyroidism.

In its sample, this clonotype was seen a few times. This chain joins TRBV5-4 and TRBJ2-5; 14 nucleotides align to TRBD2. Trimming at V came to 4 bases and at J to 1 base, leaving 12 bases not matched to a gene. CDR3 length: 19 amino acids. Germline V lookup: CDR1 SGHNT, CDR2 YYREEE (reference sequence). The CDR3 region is CASSATSGRASGRQETQYF. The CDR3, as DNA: TGTGCCAGCAGCGCGACTAGCGGGAGGGCCTCGGGTCGCCAAGAGACCCAGTACTTC.

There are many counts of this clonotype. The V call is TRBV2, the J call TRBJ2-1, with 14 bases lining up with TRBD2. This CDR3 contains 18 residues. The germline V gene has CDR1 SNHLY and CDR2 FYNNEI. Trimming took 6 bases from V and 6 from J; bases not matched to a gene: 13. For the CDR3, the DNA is TGTGCCAGCAGAGGGACTAGCGGGAGTGAAGTACCCATCAATGAGCAGTTCTTC. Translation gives CASRGTSGSEVPINEQFF.

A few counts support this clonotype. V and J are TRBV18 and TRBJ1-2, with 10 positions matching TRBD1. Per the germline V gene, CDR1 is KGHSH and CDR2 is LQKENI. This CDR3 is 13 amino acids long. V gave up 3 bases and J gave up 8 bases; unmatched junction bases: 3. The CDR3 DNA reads TGTGCCAGCTCACCGGACAGGGGGTTCGGCTACACCTTC. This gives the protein CASSPDRGFGYTF.

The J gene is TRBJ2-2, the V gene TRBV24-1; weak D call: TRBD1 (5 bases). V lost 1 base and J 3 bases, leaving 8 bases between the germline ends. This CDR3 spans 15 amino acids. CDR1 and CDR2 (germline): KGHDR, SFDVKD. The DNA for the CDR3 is TGTGCCACCAGTGATTTATCCAGGGACACCGGGGAGCTGTTTTTT. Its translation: CATSDLSRDTGELFF.

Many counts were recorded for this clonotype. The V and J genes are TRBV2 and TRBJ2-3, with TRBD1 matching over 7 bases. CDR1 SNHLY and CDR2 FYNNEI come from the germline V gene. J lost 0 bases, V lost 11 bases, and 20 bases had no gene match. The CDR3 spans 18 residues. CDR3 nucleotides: TGTGCCGGAGCCAAAACGGGACAGATACTAGTTAGCACAGATACGCAGTATTTT. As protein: CAGAKTGQILVSTDTQYF. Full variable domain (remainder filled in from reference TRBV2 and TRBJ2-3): EPEVTQTPSHQVTQMGQEVILRCVPISNHLYFYWYRQILGQKVEFLVSFYNNEISEKSEIFDDQFSVERPDGSNFTLKIRSTKLEDSAMYFCAGAKTGQILVSTDTQYFGPGTRLTVL.

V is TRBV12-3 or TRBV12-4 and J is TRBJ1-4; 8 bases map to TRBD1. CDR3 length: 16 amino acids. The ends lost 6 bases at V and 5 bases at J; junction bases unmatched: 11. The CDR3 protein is CASSRAGTGLNEKLFF. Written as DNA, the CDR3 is TGTGCCAGCAGCCGAGCCGGGACAGGACTAAATGAAAAACTGTTTTTT.

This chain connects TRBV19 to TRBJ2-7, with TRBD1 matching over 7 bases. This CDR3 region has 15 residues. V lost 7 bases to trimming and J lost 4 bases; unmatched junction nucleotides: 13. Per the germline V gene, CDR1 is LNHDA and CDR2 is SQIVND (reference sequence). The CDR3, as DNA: TGTGCCAGTACGCCGGCGATAACAGGGGTATACGAGCAGTACTTC. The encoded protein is CASTPAITGVYEQYF. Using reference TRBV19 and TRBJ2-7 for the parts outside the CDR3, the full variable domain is DGGITQSPKYLFRKEGQNVTLSCEQNLNHDAMYWYRQDPGQGLRLIYYSQIVNDFQKGDIAEGYSVSREKKESFPLTVTSAQKNPTAFYLCASTPAITGVYEQYFGPGTRLTVT.

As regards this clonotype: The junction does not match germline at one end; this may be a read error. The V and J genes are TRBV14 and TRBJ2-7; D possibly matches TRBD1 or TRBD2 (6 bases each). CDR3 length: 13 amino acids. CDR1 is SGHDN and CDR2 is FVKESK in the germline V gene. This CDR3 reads CASSPLGGYEQHF. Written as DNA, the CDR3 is TGTGCCAGCAGCCCCCTGGGGGGCTACGAGCAGCACTTC.

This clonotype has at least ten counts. CDR3 coding DNA: TGTGCCAGCAGCCTTCCGGGAGTAGGGTACGAGCAGTACTTC. This translates into CASSLPGVGYEQYF. The genes are TRBV7-9 and TRBJ2-7; D may be TRBD2 (6 bases). Per the germline V gene, CDR1 is SEHNR and CDR2 is FQNEAQ (reference sequence). This CDR3 region has 14 residues. V lost 5 bases and J 4 bases, leaving 15 bases between the germline ends.

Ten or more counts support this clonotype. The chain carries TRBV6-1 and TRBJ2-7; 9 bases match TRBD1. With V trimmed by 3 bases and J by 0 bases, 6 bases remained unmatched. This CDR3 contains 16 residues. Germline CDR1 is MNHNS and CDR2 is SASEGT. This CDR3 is CASSDRRTGASYEQYF. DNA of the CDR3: TGTGCCAGCAGTGATCGTAGGACAGGGGCCTCCTACGAGCAGTACTTC.

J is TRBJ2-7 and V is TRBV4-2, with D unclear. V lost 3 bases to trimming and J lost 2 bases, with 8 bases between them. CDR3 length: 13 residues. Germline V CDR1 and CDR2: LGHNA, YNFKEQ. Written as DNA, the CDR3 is TGTGCCAGCAGCCATGACCCAGCCTACGAGCAGTACTTC. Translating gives CASSHDPAYEQYF.

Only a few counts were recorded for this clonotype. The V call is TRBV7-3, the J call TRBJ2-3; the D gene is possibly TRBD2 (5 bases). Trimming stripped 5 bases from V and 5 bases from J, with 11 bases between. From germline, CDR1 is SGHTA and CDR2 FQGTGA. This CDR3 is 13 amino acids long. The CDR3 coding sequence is TGTGCCAGCAGCCAAAGCGGAAAAGATACGCAGTATTTT. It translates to CASSQSGKDTQYF.

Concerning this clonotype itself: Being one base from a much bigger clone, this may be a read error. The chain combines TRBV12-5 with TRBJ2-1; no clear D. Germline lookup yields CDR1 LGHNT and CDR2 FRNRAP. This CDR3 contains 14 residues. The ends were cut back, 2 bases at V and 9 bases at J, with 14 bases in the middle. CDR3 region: CASGLIPPGSEQFF. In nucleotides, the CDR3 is TGTGCTAGTGGTTTGATTCCCCCGGGTAGTGAGCAGTTCTTC.

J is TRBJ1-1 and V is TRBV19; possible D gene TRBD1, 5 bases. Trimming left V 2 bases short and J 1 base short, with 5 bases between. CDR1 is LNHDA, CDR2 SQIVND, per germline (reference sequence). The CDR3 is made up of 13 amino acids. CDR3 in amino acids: CASSIRGNTEAFF. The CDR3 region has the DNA TGTGCCAGTAGTATAAGGGGGAACACTGAAGCTTTCTTT.

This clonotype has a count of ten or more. CDR3 sequence reads: CASSELITDRAYEQYF. The CDR3 nucleotides read TGTGCCAGCAGTGAACTCATTACGGACAGGGCCTACGAGCAGTACTTC. The rearrangement links TRBV6-1 to TRBJ2-7, with 8 bases lining up with TRBD1. J was trimmed by 2 bases and V by 2 bases; bases with no gene match: 8. The CDR3 loop spans 16 amino acids. CDR1 is MNHNS and CDR2 is SASEGT in the germline V gene.

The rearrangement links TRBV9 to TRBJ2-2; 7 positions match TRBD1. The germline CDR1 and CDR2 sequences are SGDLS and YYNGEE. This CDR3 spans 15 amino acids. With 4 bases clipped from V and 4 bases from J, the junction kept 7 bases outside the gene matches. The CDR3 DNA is TGTGCCAGCAGCTTACAGGGGTCGGGCACCGGGGAGCTGTTTTTT. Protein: CASSLQGSGTGELFF.

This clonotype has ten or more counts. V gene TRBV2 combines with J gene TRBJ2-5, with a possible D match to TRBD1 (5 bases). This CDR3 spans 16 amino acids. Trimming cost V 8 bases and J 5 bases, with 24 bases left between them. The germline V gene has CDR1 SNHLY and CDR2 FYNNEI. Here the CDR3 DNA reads TGTGCCAGCCAAGGATCCGTGGGGCTCGTGGGGGAGACCCAGTACTTC. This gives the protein CASQGSVGLVGETQYF.

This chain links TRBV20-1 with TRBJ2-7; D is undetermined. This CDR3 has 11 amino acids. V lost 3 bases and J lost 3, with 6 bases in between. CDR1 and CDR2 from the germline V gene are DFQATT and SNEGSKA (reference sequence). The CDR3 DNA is TGCAGTGCTAGTCTTCGCTACGAGCAGTACTTC. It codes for CSASLRYEQYF.

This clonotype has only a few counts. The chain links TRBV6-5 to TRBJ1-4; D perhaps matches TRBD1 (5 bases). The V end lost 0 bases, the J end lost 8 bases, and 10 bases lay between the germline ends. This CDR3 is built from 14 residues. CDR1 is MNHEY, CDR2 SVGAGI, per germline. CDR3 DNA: TGTGCCAGCAGTTACTCTGGGGGGAGAGAAAAACTGTTTTTT. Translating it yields CASSYSGGREKLFF.

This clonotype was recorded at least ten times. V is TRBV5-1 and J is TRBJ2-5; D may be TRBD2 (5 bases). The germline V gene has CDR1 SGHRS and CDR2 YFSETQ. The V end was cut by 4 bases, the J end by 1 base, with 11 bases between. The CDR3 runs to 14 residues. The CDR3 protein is CASSPKSGQETQYF. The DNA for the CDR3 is TGCGCCAGCAGCCCGAAAAGCGGCCAAGAGACCCAGTACTTC.

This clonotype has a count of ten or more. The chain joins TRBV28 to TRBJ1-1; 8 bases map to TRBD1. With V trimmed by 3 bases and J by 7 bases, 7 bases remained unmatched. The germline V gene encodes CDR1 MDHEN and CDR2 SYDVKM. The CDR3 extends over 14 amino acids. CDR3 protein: CASSFDRGSGEAFF. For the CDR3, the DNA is TGTGCCAGCAGTTTTGACAGGGGAAGCGGTGAAGCTTTCTTT.

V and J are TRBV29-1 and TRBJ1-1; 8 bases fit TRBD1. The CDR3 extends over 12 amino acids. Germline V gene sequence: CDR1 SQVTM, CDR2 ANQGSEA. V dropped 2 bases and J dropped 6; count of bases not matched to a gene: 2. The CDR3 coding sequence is TGCAGCGTTGAACAGGGGGCCGCTGAAGCTTTCTTT. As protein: CSVEQGAAEAFF.

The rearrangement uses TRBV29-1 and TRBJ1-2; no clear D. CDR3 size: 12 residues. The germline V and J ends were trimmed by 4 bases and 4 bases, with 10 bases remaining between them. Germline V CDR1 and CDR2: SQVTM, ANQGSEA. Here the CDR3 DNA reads TGCAGCGTTGGGACGGCTCGCTATGGCTACACCTTC. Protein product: CSVGTARYGYTF.

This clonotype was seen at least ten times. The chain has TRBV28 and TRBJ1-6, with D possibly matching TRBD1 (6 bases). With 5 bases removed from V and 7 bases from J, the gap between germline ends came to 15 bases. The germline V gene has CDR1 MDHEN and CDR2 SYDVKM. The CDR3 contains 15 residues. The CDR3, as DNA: TGTGCCAGCAGTCCCGCCGGGGGGCTAAATTCACCCCTCCACTTT. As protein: CASSPAGGLNSPLHF.